The source of this T cell receptor beta chain is a study of blood T cell repertoires in COVID-19. Study-level information: PBMCs, B-cell-depleted T cells, or T cells were the source of the cDNA or gDNA that made up the material.

The table came from immunoSEQ multiplex PCR; TCRdb's copy has only in-frame clones and leaves some out. The sample has around 330,000 clones, around 90% seen once. Trimming took off 6 bases at V and 10 bases at J, with 16 bases between the two ends. This CDR3 comprises 11 residues. Germline CDR1 and CDR2: DFQATT and SNEGSKA (reference sequence). This TCR derives from a man between 60 and 75 years old who had recovered from COVID-19. The sample comprised PBMCs or T cells enriched from blood (not recorded which). The chain uses TRBV20-1 and TRBJ2-7; D is ambiguous. Here the CDR3 reads CSAAREARQYF. The CDR3 nucleotides read TGCAGTGCAGCAAGAGAGGCCCGTCAGTACTTC.